This T cell receptor beta chain appears in the sequencing data of a study of cytomegalovirus exposure and HLA in healthy donors. The germline V and J ends were trimmed by 6 bases and 8 bases, with 11 bases remaining between them. The CDR3 covers 12 residues. CDR1 is MNHEY, CDR2 SMNVEV, per germline (reference sequence). The PCR contained 60 Vbeta and 13 Jbeta primers. This table comes from immunoSEQ multiplex PCR, and its TCRdb copy is limited to in-frame clones, with some not included. The data show over 95,000 clones, 76% seen once. This chain joins TRBV27 and TRBJ2-1; D gene uncertain. Sequenced input: PBMCs. This sequence originates from a woman aged 40 to 50 in good health and CMV-seropositive. The CDR3 spells CASSREMYEQFF. The CDR3 bases are TGTGCCAGCAGCCGAGAGATGTATGAGCAGTTCTTC.